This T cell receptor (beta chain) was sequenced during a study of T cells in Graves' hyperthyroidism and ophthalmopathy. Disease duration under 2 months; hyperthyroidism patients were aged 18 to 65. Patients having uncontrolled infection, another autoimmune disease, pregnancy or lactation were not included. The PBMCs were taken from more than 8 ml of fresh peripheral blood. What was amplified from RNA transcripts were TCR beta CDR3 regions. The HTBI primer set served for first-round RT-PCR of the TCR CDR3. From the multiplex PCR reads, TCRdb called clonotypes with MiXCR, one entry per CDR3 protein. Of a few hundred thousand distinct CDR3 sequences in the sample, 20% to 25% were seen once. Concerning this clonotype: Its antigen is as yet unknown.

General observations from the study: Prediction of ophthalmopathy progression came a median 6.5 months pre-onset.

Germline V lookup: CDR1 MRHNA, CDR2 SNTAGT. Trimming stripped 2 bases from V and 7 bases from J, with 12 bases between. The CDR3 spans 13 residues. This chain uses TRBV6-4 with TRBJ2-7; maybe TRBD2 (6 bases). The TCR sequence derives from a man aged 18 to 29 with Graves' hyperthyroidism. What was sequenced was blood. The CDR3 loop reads CASSDIQEGEQYF. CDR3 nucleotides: TGTGCCAGCAGTGACATACAGGAGGGTGAGCAGTACTTC.